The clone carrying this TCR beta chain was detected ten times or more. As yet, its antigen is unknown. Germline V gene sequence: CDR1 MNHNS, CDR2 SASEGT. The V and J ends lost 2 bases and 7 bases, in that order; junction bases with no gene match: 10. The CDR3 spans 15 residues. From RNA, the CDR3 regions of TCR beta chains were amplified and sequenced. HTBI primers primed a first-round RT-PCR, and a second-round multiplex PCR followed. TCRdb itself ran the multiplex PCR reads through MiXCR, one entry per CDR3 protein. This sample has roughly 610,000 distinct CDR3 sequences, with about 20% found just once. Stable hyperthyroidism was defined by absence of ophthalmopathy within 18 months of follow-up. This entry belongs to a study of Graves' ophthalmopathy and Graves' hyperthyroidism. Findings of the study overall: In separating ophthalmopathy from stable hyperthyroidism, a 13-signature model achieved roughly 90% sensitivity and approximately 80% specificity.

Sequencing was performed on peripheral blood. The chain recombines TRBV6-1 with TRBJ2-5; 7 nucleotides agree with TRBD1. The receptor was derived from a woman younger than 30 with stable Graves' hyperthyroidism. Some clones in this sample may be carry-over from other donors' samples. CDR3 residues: CASSEIDRDPGTQYF. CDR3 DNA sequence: TGTGCCAGCAGTGAAATAGACAGGGACCCAGGGACCCAGTACTTC.